This T cell receptor (beta chain) appears in the sequencing data of a study of STAT5B mutations in CD4+ large granular lymphocyte leukemia. Study results and caveats: Patient CD4-sorted repertoires looked more clonal than healthy CD4+ repertoires, even without putative leukemic clones.

The survey-level immunoSEQ assay was used. The method was immunoSEQ multiplex PCR; TCRdb's version includes in-frame clones alone and lacks a portion of them. The sample lists around 34,000 clones, 85% occurring once. Comments on this clone: Its antigen is unknown.

There are 16 residues in the CDR3. Losses at the gene ends were 2 bases for V and 4 bases for J; bases not matched to a gene: 7. The germline V gene encodes CDR1 ENHRY and CDR2 SYGVKD. This chain connects TRBV10-3 to TRBJ1-3; 8 nucleotides agree with TRBD1. What was sequenced was CD4+ T cells from blood buffy coats. The TCR was taken from a human donor in good health. CDR3 coding DNA: TGTGCCATCAGTGAGGGACAGGGACGAGACGGAAACACCATATATTTT. Protein product: CAISEGQGRDGNTIYF.